Included here is one TCR beta chain sequence, with context. In the original workflow: Counts of nucleated cells, estimated from reference gene primer amplification, were obtained. Data came from immunoSEQ multiplex PCR; TCRdb stores just in-frame clones and leaves some out. V, J and clone size are taken as reported in that table, and D and trimming were inferred from the DNA itself. This sample carries about 250,000 clones, 70% to 90% of them seen once, and the ten largest clones take more than 1.2%. The data were taken from a study of blood T cell repertoires in COVID-19. Study in general: COVID-19 samples from acute and convalescent phases originated in the United States, Italy and Spain.

Trimming removed 2 bases from V and 6 bases from J; junction bases left unmatched: 3. From germline, CDR1 is SGDLS and CDR2 YYNGEE. There are 13 residues in the CDR3. The material sequenced was peripheral blood. The rearrangement uses TRBV9 and TRBJ2-3; 7 bases are shared with TRBD2. The origin of this receptor is a man older than 75 with acute or convalescent COVID-19. CDR3 in DNA: TGTGCCAGCAGCGTCCAGGGAGGGGATACGCAGTATTTT. Translating gives CASSVQGGDTQYF.